This TCR beta chain comes out of a study of blood T cell repertoires in COVID-19. Background on the study: The analysed material was cDNA or gDNA that came from T cells, B-cell-depleted T cells, or PBMCs.

Produced via immunoSEQ multiplex PCR; TCRdb's table is partial and in-frame only. The repertoire holds more than 150,000 clones, with about 86% as singletons. Germline V gene data show CDR1 as SGHRS and CDR2 as YFSETQ. Trimming shortened V by 4 bases and J by 3 bases, and 9 bases separated the two germline ends. The CDR3 totals 13 residues. Sequenced sample: peripheral blood. The TCR originated in a man between 60 and 75 years old with acute or convalescent COVID-19. The V gene is TRBV5-1, the J gene TRBJ2-3; D is ambiguous. CDR3 bases: TGCGCCAGCAGCCCCTTCTCGACAGATACGCAGTATTTT. It codes for CASSPFSTDTQYF.